This T cell receptor beta chain appears in the sequencing data of a study of OX40 agonist ivuxolimab in advanced cancers. Sequenced by immunoSEQ multiplex PCR; TCRdb stores in-frame clones only, minus some. The sample contains about 52,000 clones, roughly nine tenths of which appear only once. The receptor comes from an adult with an advanced solid tumor such as melanoma, head and neck, liver or kidney cancer. The specimen comprised CD4+ or CD8+ T cells sorted from blood, sampled in a trial of the OX40 agonist ivuxolimab.

The DNA for the CDR3 is TGTGCCACCTCAACAGGGGAGAATGAAAAACTGTTTTTT. Its protein is CATSTGENEKLFF. J is TRBJ1-4 and V is TRBV2, with 7 bases fitting TRBD1. Germline trimming cut 10 bases from V and 5 bases from J; bases unmatched to any gene: 7. The germline V gene has CDR1 SNHLY and CDR2 FYNNEI. CDR3 length: 13 residues.